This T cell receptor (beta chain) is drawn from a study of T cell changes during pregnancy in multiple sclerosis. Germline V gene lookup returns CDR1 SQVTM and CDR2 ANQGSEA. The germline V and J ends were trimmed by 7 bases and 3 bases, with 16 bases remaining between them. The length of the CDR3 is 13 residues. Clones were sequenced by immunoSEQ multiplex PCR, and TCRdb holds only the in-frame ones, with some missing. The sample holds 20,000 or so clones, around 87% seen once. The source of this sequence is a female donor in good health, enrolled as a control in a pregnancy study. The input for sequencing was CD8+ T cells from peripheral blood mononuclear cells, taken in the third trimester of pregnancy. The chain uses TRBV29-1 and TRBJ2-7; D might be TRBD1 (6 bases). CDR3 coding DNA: TGCAGCGCCACAGGGAGCGAAAACTACGAGCAGTACTTC. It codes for CSATGSENYEQYF.